The entry below describes one T cell receptor (beta chain). The data derive from a study of blood T cell repertoires in COVID-19. As for the study in general: Sample material is recorded as cDNA or gDNA derived from T cells, B-cell-depleted T cells, or PBMCs.

The cohort comprised adults aged roughly 18 to 100 years residing in approximately 25 US areas. Data came from immunoSEQ multiplex PCR; TCRdb stores just in-frame clones and leaves some out. The table has a few hundred thousand clones, 65% to 90% seen once. V dropped 6 bases and J dropped 11; count of bases not matched to a gene: 8. The V gene's germline CDR1 is MNHEY and CDR2 SVGAGI. This CDR3 spans 12 amino acids. The chain recombines TRBV6-5 with TRBJ1-1; 8 nucleotides line up with TRBD1. The clonotype comes from a woman aged 40 to 55 with acute COVID-19. The sequenced sample consisted of PBMCs or T cells enriched from blood (not recorded which). CDR3 residues: CASRPGTGGAFF. The CDR3 nucleotides are TGTGCCAGCAGGCCCGGGACAGGAGGGGCTTTCTTT.